The present entry profiles one TCR beta chain with its context. This sample includes further DNA sequences coding for the same CDR3. This sample was included in a study of shared clonotypes between healthy human individuals. This CDR3 has 13 amino acids. V trimming: 8 bases; J trimming: 2 bases; junction bases outside the gene matches: 1. Germline CDR1 MNHEY, CDR2 SVGAGI. TCRdb keeps only in-frame clones here, not all; method: immunoSEQ multiplex PCR. The sample contains 2 million to 2.5 million clones, just over 90% of which appear only once. The sequencing input was naive CD4+ T cells from PBMCs. Subset indicated: CD45RA+ positively selected. The origin of this receptor is a man aged 18 to 30 in good health. Some clones in this sample may be carry-over from other donors' samples. The chain links TRBV6-5 to TRBJ1-5; 9 nucleotides agree with TRBD1. The CDR3: CASGDRGNQPQHF. In DNA, the CDR3 is TGTGCCAGCGGGGACAGGGGCAATCAGCCCCAGCATTTT.